This passage covers 5 T cell receptor beta chains from one sample sequenced in a study of CD8 T cells in Susac syndrome. Reverse transcription used roughly 0.45 to 1 ug RNA and random hexamers. TCRdb redid the calling of the immunoSEQ multiplex PCR reads with MiXCR, one entry per CDR3 protein. Among some 170,000 distinct CDR3 sequences listed, roughly 94% were seen once. Sequencing input: CD4+ T cells from PBMCs. The receptors here all came from a human donor with Susac syndrome.

The chain uses TRBV5-1 and TRBJ2-1; 11 nucleotides line up with TRBD1. The CDR3 runs to 14 residues. Germline V gene sequence: CDR1 SGHRS, CDR2 YFSETQ. V dropped 3 bases and J dropped 7; count of bases not matched to a gene: 3. CDR3 nucleotides: TGCGCCAGCAGCTGGGACAGGGGGTTGAATGAGCAGTTCTTC. It translates to CASSWDRGLNEQFF.

The chain employs TRBV7-8 and TRBJ2-1; no reliable D call. V lost 1 base and J 8 bases, leaving 6 bases between the germline ends. Germline-derived CDR1 and CDR2 are SGHVS and FQNEAQ. The CDR3 is 12 amino acids. This chain's CDR3 is CASSLGRDEQFF. CDR3 coding DNA: TGTGCCAGCAGCTTAGGGCGCGATGAGCAGTTCTTC.

The chain joins TRBV6-2 or TRBV6-3 to TRBJ2-1; D is perhaps TRBD2 (7 bases). V dropped 5 bases and J dropped 5 bases, with 22 bases sitting between them. The germline V gene has CDR1 MNHEY and CDR2 SVGEGT. The CDR3 covers 17 residues. CDR3 residues: CASSRSWGGGLNNEQFF. CDR3 DNA: TGTGCCAGCAGTCGATCCTGGGGAGGGGGATTGAACAATGAGCAGTTCTTC.

V gene TRBV6-5 combines with J gene TRBJ1-2; D is undetermined. Germline loops: CDR1 MNHEY, CDR2 SVGAGI. Trimming pared 5 bases from V and 9 bases from J, leaving 16 bases between. This CDR3 is built from 13 residues. In nucleotides, the CDR3 is TGTGCCAGCAGTCGGAGGGAGAGGGATAGCTACACCTTC. Translation gives CASSRRERDSYTF.

This chain connects TRBV18 to TRBJ2-3; maybe TRBD2 (5 bases). The CDR3 has 16 residues. Germline V gene data show CDR1 as KGHSH and CDR2 as LQKENI. V shed 3 bases and J shed 0 bases, with 13 bases lying between them. The DNA for the CDR3 is TGTGCCAGCTCACCGGTCAGGCTAGCTAGCACAGATACGCAGTATTTT. Translation gives CASSPVRLASTDTQYF.